These T cell receptor beta chains were read from a single sample in a study of blood T cell repertoires in COVID-19. The protocol was immunoSEQ multiplex PCR, while the TCRdb copy is restricted to in-frame clones and leaves out a portion. Seen here are about 33,000 clones, approximately 85% observed once, and the top ten hold about 6.4%. Sequencing input: peripheral blood. Source of these receptors: a man aged 60 to 69 with active COVID-19. The conserved cysteine and the conserved F or W are not part of the CDR3 here. Fields, in order: J gene, V gene, CDR3 protein.

j_gene: TRBJ2-3; v_gene: TRBV6-2/TRBV6-3; CDR3aa: ASSYSSTAGGHTQY
j_gene: TRBJ1-1; v_gene: TRBV19; CDR3aa: ASSSRLAEAF
j_gene: TRBJ2-1; v_gene: TRBV7-6; CDR3aa: ASSLEVTSGYNEQF
j_gene: TRBJ2-7; v_gene: TRBV2; CDR3aa: ASMRTASGYEQY
j_gene: TRBJ2-7; v_gene: TRBV27; CDR3aa: ASSFLPSGRYEQY
j_gene: TRBJ2-2; v_gene: TRBV5-1; CDR3aa: ASSLTSGNTGELF
j_gene: TRBJ2-7; v_gene: TRBV6-4; CDR3aa: ASSDPHFYEQY
j_gene: TRBJ2-5; v_gene: TRBV5-1; CDR3aa: ASSFNSRPGLETQY
j_gene: TRBJ2-5; v_gene: TRBV9; CDR3aa: ASSAGTSGGLQETQY
j_gene: TRBJ1-2; v_gene: TRBV7-8; CDR3aa: ASSSFPWGRGAGYT
j_gene: TRBJ2-2; v_gene: TRBV30; CDR3aa: AWSVEWSRRGTGELF
j_gene: TRBJ1-6; v_gene: TRBV5-6; CDR3aa: ASSSGRGTSPLH
j_gene: TRBJ2-1; v_gene: TRBV4-2; CDR3aa: ASSQERGLIGGNEQF
j_gene: TRBJ2-1; v_gene: TRBV7-3; CDR3aa: ASSLTGTRGSYNEQF
j_gene: TRBJ2-2; v_gene: TRBV10-3; CDR3aa: AISGRGDTGELF
j_gene: TRBJ2-1; v_gene: TRBV3-1/TRBV3-2; CDR3aa: ASSQVGSGSNEQF
j_gene: TRBJ1-6; v_gene: TRBV6-6; CDR3aa: ASSYETGNSPLH